This T cell receptor beta chain originates from a study of blood T cells in healthy people across ages. General study findings and limits: Investigators viewed diversity estimates from one million T cells as underestimates, the study reported.

With a J-beta primer mix and a sample-barcoded 5' primer, a second PCR ran about 7 to 12 cycles. Using its own MiXCR run on the 5' RACE reads, TCRdb lists one record per CDR3 protein. Here the sample spans roughly 1.5 million distinct CDR3 sequences, approximately 39% being singletons. In this sample, this clonotype turned up a few times. Antigen: not known. This CDR3 has 16 amino acids. Unmatched junction bases numbered 9, after V lost 3 bases and J lost 4 bases. In germline, CDR1 is SGHRS, CDR2 YFSETQ. Healthy Caucasian individuals from Russia aged about 6 to 90 served as donors. The TCR originated in a woman younger than 35 in good health. The J gene is TRBJ2-1, the V gene TRBV5-1; TRBD2 aligns across 8 bases. The sample comprised blood. The DNA of the CDR3 is TGCGCCAGCAGCTCAGAGGAGCGGGAGAGTTACAATGAGCAGTTCTTC. Its protein product is CASSSEERESYNEQFF.